This TCR beta chain was sequenced for a study of blood T cells in healthy people across ages. Study observations and caveats: Older age coincided with a roughly linear decline in TCR beta diversity per million T cells.

Sample-barcoded 5' priming and a J-beta primer mix drove a second PCR of roughly 6 to 12 cycles. TCRdb fed the 5' RACE reads into MiXCR, producing one record per CDR3 protein. Of under 2 million distinct CDR3 sequences detected, 30% to 35% appear once; the ten largest clones hold approximately 10%. As concerns this clonotype: Its antigen is still unknown.

Healthy individuals of Caucasian origin from Russia, aged 6 to 90, served as donors. The germline V gene has CDR1 MNHNY and CDR2 SVGAGI (reference sequence). J was trimmed by 1 base and V by 6 bases; bases with no gene match: 11. The CDR3 extends over 17 amino acids. The receptor was isolated from a woman in her twenties or thirties in good health. Source material: blood. The V gene is TRBV6-6, the J gene TRBJ2-5; 10 bases fit TRBD2. The CDR3 loop reads CASRPGLAATLQETQYF. The CDR3 bases are TGTGCCAGCAGACCCGGACTAGCGGCCACCCTCCAAGAGACCCAGTACTTC.